Shown below are 2 T cell receptor beta chains from a single sample sequenced in a study of T cell responses to AZD1222 COVID-19 vaccine. Profiled with immunoSEQ multiplex PCR; TCRdb holds only in-frame clones, not every one. The sample holds over 150,000 clones, 85% to 90% seen once. The sample here was peripheral blood, taken 28 days after the second AZD1222 dose. The receptor set was obtained from an adult who received the AZD1222 COVID-19 vaccine.

The rearrangement joins TRBV6-5 to TRBJ1-5; 10 positions agree with TRBD1. The CDR3 contains 15 residues. V shed 2 bases and J 5 bases; nucleotides not matched to a gene: 3. Germline V gives CDR1 MNHEY, CDR2 SVGAGI. The CDR3 spells CASSYDRGPHQPQHF. The CDR3 DNA sequence: TGTGCCAGCAGTTACGACAGGGGGCCGCATCAGCCCCAGCATTTT.

The V gene is TRBV6-5, the J gene TRBJ1-6; weak D call: TRBD1 (5 bases). With 2 bases removed from V and 7 bases from J, the gap between germline ends came to 12 bases. The germline V gene has CDR1 MNHEY and CDR2 SVGAGI. The CDR3 is 15 residues long. CDR3 in DNA: TGTGCCAGCAGTTACCGACAGCTATCAAATTCACCCCTCCACTTT. Translation gives CASSYRQLSNSPLHF.